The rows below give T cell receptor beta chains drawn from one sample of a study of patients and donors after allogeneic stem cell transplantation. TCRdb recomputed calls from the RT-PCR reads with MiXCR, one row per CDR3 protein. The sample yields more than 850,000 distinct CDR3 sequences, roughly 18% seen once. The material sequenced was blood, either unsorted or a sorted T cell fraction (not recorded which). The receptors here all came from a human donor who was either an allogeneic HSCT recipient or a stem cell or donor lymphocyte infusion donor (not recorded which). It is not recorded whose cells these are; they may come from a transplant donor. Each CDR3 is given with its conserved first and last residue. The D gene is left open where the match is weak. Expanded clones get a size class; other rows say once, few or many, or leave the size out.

CASGRDRLVGTF | TGTGCCAGCGGCAGGGACAGGCTGGTGGGGACCTTC | few | TRBD1 | TRBJ1-2 | 12 | TRBV12-3/TRBV12-4
CSASASGSTGELFF | TGCAGTGCTAGTGCTAGCGGGAGTACCGGGGAGCTGTTTTTT | few | TRBD2 | TRBJ2-2 | 14 | TRBV20-1
CASSPGASSGEKLFF | TGTGCCAGCTCACCTGGGGCCAGCTCGGGTGAAAAACTGTTTTTT | few | NA | TRBJ1-4 | 15 | TRBV18
CASSLGGRSYGYTF | TGTGCCAGCAGTTTGGGGGGTCGGAGCTATGGCTACACCTTC | NA | NA | TRBJ1-2 | 14 | TRBV12-3/TRBV12-4
CASSRGQGAGNTIYF | TGTGCCAGCAGTCGGGGACAGGGGGCTGGAAACACCATATATTTT | few | TRBD1 | TRBJ1-3 | 15 | TRBV6-1
CASSPGSRAMYGYTF | TGTGCCAGCAGTCCCGGGTCTAGAGCTATGTATGGCTACACCTTC | NA | NA | TRBJ1-2 | 15 | TRBV7-2
CASSLDGTLRAFF | TGTGCCAGCAGCTTAGACGGGACCCTTCGAGCTTTCTTT | NA | NA | TRBJ1-1 | 13 | TRBV7-9
CASSPLPGRGYEQYF | TGTGCCAGCAGTCCTCTCCCTGGGAGGGGCTACGAGCAGTACTTC | few | TRBD2 | TRBJ2-7 | 15 | TRBV12-3/TRBV12-4
CASSGDRGTEKLFF | TGTGCCAGCAGTGGGGACAGGGGGACTGAAAAACTGTTTTTT | NA | TRBD1 | TRBJ1-4 | 14 | TRBV12-3/TRBV12-4
CATSDSGREGYTF | TGTGCCACCAGTGATTCGGGACGAGAAGGCTACACCTTC | NA | NA | TRBJ1-2 | 13 | TRBV24-1
CASSEFQGAGKLFF | TGTGCCAGCAGTGAATTTCAGGGGGCAGGAAAACTGTTTTTT | few | TRBD1 | TRBJ1-4 | 14 | TRBV25-1
CASSLGQGKDEQYF | TGTGCCAGCAGCTTAGGACAGGGGAAGGACGAGCAGTACTTC | few | TRBD1 | TRBJ2-7 | 14 | TRBV7-2
CATSDLTVSGELFF | TGTGCCACCAGTGATCTGACAGTCTCCGGGGAGCTGTTTTTT | few | NA | TRBJ2-2 | 14 | TRBV24-1
CSVVGRGGYTF | TGCAGCGTTGTTGGCAGAGGCGGCTACACCTTC | few | NA | TRBJ1-2 | 11 | TRBV29-1
CASSSGTGLYSNQPQHF | TGTGCCAGCAGTTCTGGGACAGGCCTATATAGCAATCAGCCCCAGCATTTT | many | TRBD1 | TRBJ1-5 | 17 | TRBV12-3/TRBV12-4
CASSKGRGGAFF | TGTGCCAGCAGTAAGGGGAGGGGTGGAGCTTTCTTT | NA | NA | TRBJ1-1 | 12 | TRBV6-5
CASSLRTGEAFF | TGTGCCAGCAGCCTACGGACGGGAGAAGCTTTCTTT | few | NA | TRBJ1-1 | 12 | TRBV7-9
CASSPRTSGARETQYF | TGCGCCAGCAGCCCGCGGACTAGCGGGGCCCGAGAGACCCAGTACTTC | few | TRBD2 | TRBJ2-5 | 16 | TRBV5-1
CASSSIGPDTQYF | TGTGCCAGCAGCTCTATCGGCCCAGATACGCAGTATTTT | few | NA | TRBJ2-3 | 13 | TRBV7-3
CATSDYGGPRDTQYF | TGTGCCACCAGTGATTACGGGGGCCCTCGAGATACGCAGTATTTT | few | NA | TRBJ2-3 | 15 | TRBV24-1
CASSLLAGGTHGYEQYF | TGTGCCAGCAGTTTACTGGCGGGGGGGACCCATGGATACGAGCAGTACTTC | NA | TRBD2 | TRBJ2-7 | 17 | TRBV12-3/TRBV12-4
CASSLTGLAGPAGTDTQYF | TGTGCCAGCAGCTTAACAGGACTAGCGGGCCCCGCTGGCACAGATACGCAGTATTTT | NA | TRBD2 | TRBJ2-3 | 19 | TRBV7-3
CASSVVSGYGYTF | TGTGCCAGCAGCGTAGTCTCGGGGTATGGCTACACCTTC | NA | NA | TRBJ1-2 | 13 | TRBV9
CASSARGPGVWTQYF | TGTGCCAGCAGCGCAAGGGGGCCAGGGGTTTGGACCCAGTACTTC | NA | TRBD1 | TRBJ2-5 | 15 | TRBV11-2
CASSPRTRNIYEQYF | TGTGCCAGCAGCCCAAGGACACGGAATATCTACGAGCAGTACTTC | NA | NA | TRBJ2-7 | 15 | TRBV11-2
CSVRRDRGNYGYTF | TGCAGCGTTCGCCGGGACAGGGGGAACTATGGCTACACCTTC | few | TRBD1 | TRBJ1-2 | 14 | TRBV29-1
CASSLGPQALEAFF | TGTGCCAGCAGCTTAGGCCCACAGGCACTTGAAGCTTTCTTT | NA | NA | TRBJ1-1 | 14 | TRBV7-9
CASSQGTTGRTNEQYF | TGTGCCAGCAGCCAAGGAACGACAGGGAGGACAAACGAGCAGTACTTC | NA | NA | TRBJ2-7 | 16 | TRBV14
CASSFNKETQYF | TGTGCCAGCAGTTTTAATAAAGAGACCCAGTACTTC | NA | NA | TRBJ2-5 | 12 | TRBV27
CASSLAYRDLGELFF | TGTGCCAGCAGCTTAGCTTACAGGGACCTCGGGGAGCTGTTTTTT | many | NA | TRBJ2-2 | 15 | TRBV11-2
CASSLLIYTGELFF | TGTGCCAGCAGCTTACTAATCTACACCGGGGAGCTGTTTTTT | NA | NA | TRBJ2-2 | 14 | TRBV7-2
CASSGRTDADEQYF | TGCGCCAGCAGCGGACGGACAGATGCTGACGAGCAGTACTTC | NA | NA | TRBJ2-7 | 14 | TRBV5-1
CASKEGGKETQYF | TGTGCCAGCAAGGAAGGGGGGAAAGAGACCCAGTACTTC | many | NA | TRBJ2-5 | 13 | TRBV12-3/TRBV12-4
CSARNRGGNQPQHF | TGCAGTGCTAGGAATAGGGGAGGGAATCAGCCCCAGCATTTT | NA | NA | TRBJ1-5 | 14 | TRBV20-1
CASGHERVGAYEQYF | TGTGCCAGCGGCCACGAGCGGGTGGGGGCCTACGAGCAGTACTTC | few | NA | TRBJ2-7 | 15 | TRBV3-1
CASSALQISGHSDEQFF | TGTGCCAGCAGCGCGCTCCAAATATCGGGACATAGCGATGAGCAGTTCTTC | NA | NA | TRBJ2-1 | 17 | TRBV9
CASSLLARGNTIYF | TGTGCCAGCAGCTTATTGGCGCGTGGAAACACCATATATTTT | few | NA | TRBJ1-3 | 14 | TRBV7-2
CATSGQIGYTF | TGTGCCACCAGTGGACAGATCGGCTACACCTTC | few | NA | TRBJ1-2 | 11 | TRBV24-1
CASSPRPPTDTQYF | TGTGCCAGCAGTCCTAGACCCCCCACAGATACGCAGTATTTT | NA | NA | TRBJ2-3 | 14 | TRBV6-1
CASRALGSGNTIYF | TGTGCCAGCAGGGCCCTTGGCTCTGGAAACACCATATATTTT | NA | NA | TRBJ1-3 | 14 | TRBV6-1
CSARIPGLAGTGELFF | TGCAGTGCTAGAATACCGGGACTAGCGGGCACCGGGGAGCTGTTTTTT | few | TRBD2 | TRBJ2-2 | 16 | TRBV20-1
CASGGGRGTEAFF | TGTGCCTCGGGTGGGGGACGGGGGACTGAAGCTTTCTTT | NA | NA | TRBJ1-1 | 13 | TRBV7-8
CANNPPGRPNTGELFF | TGTGCCAACAACCCTCCGGGACGCCCGAACACCGGGGAGCTGTTTTTT | NA | NA | TRBJ2-2 | 16 | TRBV25-1
CASSFAPSGEYYNEQFF | TGTGCCAGCAGCTTCGCCCCTAGCGGGGAATACTACAATGAGCAGTTCTTC | few | TRBD2 | TRBJ2-1 | 17 | TRBV7-2
CATAGTANTGELFF | TGTGCCACCGCCGGGACAGCGAACACCGGGGAGCTGTTTTTT | NA | TRBD1 | TRBJ2-2 | 14 | TRBV15
CASSNQGRNGYTF | TGTGCCAGCAGCAACCAGGGGAGAAATGGCTACACCTTC | few | NA | TRBJ1-2 | 13 | TRBV7-2
CASSFSRTYDNEQFF | TGTGCCAGCAGTTTTTCTAGGACTTACGACAATGAGCAGTTCTTC | NA | NA | TRBJ2-1 | 15 | TRBV6-5
CSARGNGGELFF | TGCAGTGCTAGGGGAAATGGCGGGGAGCTGTTTTTT | NA | NA | TRBJ2-2 | 12 | TRBV20-1
CASSLGQVLSEAFF | TGTGCCAGCAGTCTGGGACAGGTTCTCTCTGAAGCTTTCTTT | NA | TRBD1 | TRBJ1-1 | 14 | TRBV27
CASSWVGGEQFF | TGTGCCAGCAGCTGGGTGGGGGGTGAGCAGTTCTTC | NA | NA | TRBJ2-1 | 12 | TRBV5-6
CASSPVEDTQYF | TGTGCCAGCTCACCGGTTGAGGATACGCAGTATTTT | few | NA | TRBJ2-3 | 12 | TRBV18
CASSYPPGQGSLETQYF | TGTGCCAGCAGTTACCCCCCTGGACAGGGGAGTTTGGAGACCCAGTACTTC | NA | TRBD1 | TRBJ2-5 | 17 | TRBV6-5
CSASSLNEQFF | TGCAGTGCTAGCTCCCTCAATGAGCAGTTCTTC | few | NA | TRBJ2-1 | 11 | TRBV20-1
CASSRDRDGRTDTQYF | TGTGCCAGCAGCCGGGACAGGGACGGTAGGACAGATACGCAGTATTTT | NA | TRBD1 | TRBJ2-3 | 16 | TRBV13
CATKAPGTGGNEQFF | TGCGCCACTAAAGCCCCCGGGACCGGGGGGAATGAGCAGTTCTTC | few | TRBD2 | TRBJ2-1 | 15 | TRBV5-1